This T cell receptor (beta chain) is from a study of blood T cell repertoires in COVID-19. Study at large: Acute and convalescent COVID-19 samples came from the United States, Italy and Spain.

Some clones are missing from TCRdb's copy, which holds only in-frame ones; the method was immunoSEQ multiplex PCR. The profile shows over 90,000 clones, more than 80% of them singletons. The CDR3 spans 13 residues. Germline CDR1 MGHDK, CDR2 SYGVNS. The V and J ends lost 1 base and 7 bases, in that order; junction bases with no gene match: 3. This receptor was identified in a man older than 75 with COVID-19, enrolled during active disease. The rearrangement uses TRBV25-1 and TRBJ2-7, with TRBD1 matching over 8 bases. Sequencing was carried out using peripheral blood. CDR3 sequence: CASSEWDRPEQYF. The DNA of the CDR3 is TGTGCCAGCAGTGAATGGGACAGGCCAGAGCAGTACTTC.